This T cell receptor beta chain is drawn from a study of T cell responses to AZD1222 COVID-19 vaccine (dated by TCRdb to about 2021). Some background on the complete study: TCR sequencing covered fewer than 250 trial participants: some 210 given two doses of AZD1222 and some 25 given two doses of MenACWY control vaccine. Trial participants were enrolled into age subgroups of 18-55, 56-69 and 70-plus years, which contained around 140, 26 and 57 TCR-sequenced participants, respectively.

V was cut back by 2 bases and J by 6 bases, leaving a gap of 23 bases between them. Per the germline V gene, SGHRS is the CDR1 and YFSETQ is the CDR2. The cysteine opens and the phenylalanine closes a CDR3 of 17 amino acids. Kept here is only the CDR3 DNA, which spans 51 bases and is read in frame from base 1. The CDR3 regions of human TCRbeta chains were analyzed by immunosequencing. From the authors' description of their analysis: TCRs in the repertoires were matched against a reference library of SARS-CoV-2-specific TCRs that had been generated with the MIRA antigen-specificity platform. Breadth meant the fraction of unique TCRs that were SARS-CoV-2-associated, whereas depth meant the fraction of total T cells that were SARS-CoV-2-associated. Each spike-specific TCR was assigned to its reactive spike region and to a CD4 or CD8 class using the MIRA data. Log10-transformed breadth and depth values were compared by one-way ANOVA with Sidak's multiple comparisons tests. The clones in this table, taken by TCRdb from immuneACCESS, are in-frame only. Not every clone is retained; where verified, under half of the shortfall comes from an unresolved V gene, and the cause of the rest is unknown. D and trimming were read from the DNA, whereas the V and J calls and clone size are those reported in that table. This sample lists around 170,000 clones; about 91% were detected once. The ten most abundant clones make up roughly 10% of the sample.

The time point label of this sample denotes: about 28 days (+/-7) after the second vaccine dose. AZD1222 recipients whose second dose came at about 4 weeks and those whose second dose came at about 12 weeks were combined into one group, since spike-specific TCR depth and breadth did not differ between the two schedules. Vaccinee samples were obtained from the UK trials COV001 and COV002, which included a single-blind randomized controlled phase 2/3 trial of AZD1222 (ChAdOx1 nCoV-19) in healthy adults. For TCRbeta chain sequencing, PBMC samples were collected from trial participants at day 0 and at day 28 after the second dose. Overall study outcomes, separate from this receptor: Only five to seven AZD1222 recipients were SARS-CoV-2 seropositive at baseline, limiting conclusions about previously exposed vaccinees. The vaccine-associated CD4 TCRs covered the entire spike protein, and the dominant responses fell in regions 160-218 and 743-854. Reportedly, close to half of the unique spike-specific TCRs recognized epitopes lying outside the regions that are mutated in the B.1.351 and B.1.1.7 variants. Most participants were white British and females outnumbered males, and the authors suggested that clonal diversity may have been underestimated. After two AZD1222 doses, spike-specific TCR breadth and depth were significantly higher than at day 0 and than in MenACWY recipients. In the small 56-69-year group, the increase in depth fell short of significance, most likely because of low power. Because no day 14 peak-response samples were available, the repertoires could be characterized only after the peak T cell response.

In the case of this clone: This receptor's antigen is unknown. There are no base qualities to consult, and no much larger clone falls within one base.

This receptor was obtained from an adult who received the AZD1222 COVID-19 vaccine. The sequencing used peripheral blood, collected 28 days after the second AZD1222 dose. This chain joins TRBV5-1 to TRBJ1-2; TRBD1 is a possible D gene, resting on 5 matching bases. In nucleotide form, the sequence is TGCGCCAGCAGCTTTTTATCGGGGGGGACCCAGGGAGATGGCTACACCTTC. It encodes CASSFLSGGTQGDGYTF. The variable domain in full, with residues beyond the CDR3 obtained from the reference TRBV5-1 and TRBJ1-2 genes, is KAGVTQTPRYLIKTRGQQVTLSCSPISGHRSVSWYQQTPGQGLQFLFEYFSETQRNKGNFPGRFSGRQFSNSRSEMNVSTLELGDSALYLCASSFLSGGTQGDGYTFGSGTRLTVV.